The clone carrying this T cell receptor beta chain was observed a few times. No antigen is known for it. These data come from a study of T cells in Graves' hyperthyroidism and ophthalmopathy. Researchers amplified the TCR beta CDR3 regions from RNA transcripts. First-round RT-PCR with HTBI primers amplified the TCR CDR3 region. MiXCR, applied by TCRdb to the multiplex PCR reads, yields one record per CDR3 protein. The profile covers 490,000 or so distinct CDR3 sequences, with about 20% appearing a single time and 45% to 50% taken by the ten largest. Germline CDR1 and CDR2: SQVTM and ANQGSEA. This CDR3 contains 15 residues. After removal of 5 bases from V and 4 bases from J, the junction contained 10 bases not matched to a gene. Findings of the study overall: The model identified upcoming ophthalmopathy a median roughly 6 months ahead of onset. Blood also carried most thyroid clonotypes expanded above 0.001.

Orbital computed tomography, thyroid ultrasound, serum thyroxine and TRAb, and clinical symptoms together informed the diagnoses. The PBMCs studied were ones that came from about 9.9 ml fresh peripheral blood. Sample: blood. This clonotype was obtained from a woman in her seventies with Graves' ophthalmopathy. The chain links TRBV29-1 to TRBJ2-3, with 9 bases identical to TRBD1. The CDR3 nucleotides read TGCAGCGTTTCCGCCGGGACAGGGATACCAGATACGCAGTATTTT. Protein product: CSVSAGTGIPDTQYF.